These 27 T cell receptor beta chains were all obtained from the same sample, sequenced in a study of tumor-infiltrating lymphocytes in primary liver carcinoma (dated by TCRdb to the late 2010s). Without any cell sorting, total RNA and DNA were co-extracted from approximately 20-30 mg of bulk tissue using the AllPrep DNA/RNA mini kit. Sequencing was carried out with an Illumina HiSeq 2500. A constant-region primer and ProtoScript II reverse transcriptase were used to reverse-transcribe TCRbeta-specific cDNA from about 0.55 ug total RNA. Three nested multiplex PCR rounds, following a slightly modified ARM-PCR procedure, were used to build the TCRbeta libraries. Each of the first two PCR rounds ran for about 10 cycles and used multiplex TRBV1-TRBV30 forward primers together with a Cbeta reverse primer. The raw public data were reprocessed by TCRdb itself: fastp quality trimming at Q25, MiXCR clonotype calling, in-frame beta chains only. Under each unique CDR3 protein, matching rows form one entry showing the most common genes and DNA. Counted in this sample were 84,000 or so distinct CDR3 sequences; 72% of them appeared once. Of the sample, roughly 19% is held by the ten largest clones.

Sequenced sample: liver tumor tissue from sampling region 1. Taken with the paper, the label for cell subset or site translates to: tumor region T1, superior pole. These receptors were taken from a man aged 40-50 years with primary liver carcinoma and hepatitis B virus infection.

The chain has TRBV7-2 and TRBJ2-2; a possible D gene is TRBD2 (6 bases). The germline CDR1 and CDR2 sequences are SGHTA and FQGNSA. The CDR3 is made up of 17 amino acids. V lost 2 bases and J 6 bases, leaving 19 bases between the germline ends. The CDR3 reads CASSLSGGRIVSGELFF. CDR3 coding DNA: TGTGCCAGCAGCTTATCCGGGGGAAGGATCGTCTCCGGGGAGCTGTTTTTT.

This clonotype has a count of ten or more. The chain recombines TRBV12-3 or TRBV12-4 with TRBJ2-3; 10 bases are a match to TRBD2. This CDR3 has 17 residues. V gave up 4 bases and J gave up 2 bases; unmatched junction bases: 9. The CDR3 loop reads CASSWLAGDSVTDTQYF. In DNA, the CDR3 is TGTGCCAGCAGTTGGCTAGCGGGAGATTCGGTCACAGATACGCAGTATTTT.

This clonotype has only one observation. The chain employs TRBV10-3 and TRBJ1-6; D gene uncertain. The germline V and J ends were trimmed by 7 bases and 10 bases, with 14 bases remaining between them. The CDR3 sequence is 13 residues long. The V gene's germline CDR1 is ENHRY and CDR2 SYGVKD. Here the CDR3 reads CAIMQELESPLHF. The CDR3 DNA reads TGTGCCATCATGCAGGAACTCGAATCACCCCTCCACTTT.

This clonotype has at least ten counts. CDR3 coding DNA: TGTGCCAGCAGTTTCGGGACAGGGGTCAATGAGCAGTTCTTC. Protein: CASSFGTGVNEQFF. This sequence joins TRBV6-5 and TRBJ2-1, with TRBD1 matching 10 bases. The germline gives CDR1 MNHEY, CDR2 SVGAGI. After removal of 4 bases from V and 6 bases from J, the junction contained 3 bases not matched to a gene. The CDR3 has 14 amino acids.

The genes are TRBV5-4 and TRBJ1-1; D remains unclear. This CDR3 comprises 15 residues. Germline V lookup: CDR1 SGHNT, CDR2 YYREEE (reference sequence). The V end was cut by 0 bases, the J end by 8 bases, with 17 bases between. The CDR3 region has the DNA TGTGCCAGCAGCTTGGAACTGGGGATGAGCACAGAAGCTTTCTTT. This gives the protein CASSLELGMSTEAFF.

Worth noting for this clonotype: An end of the junction does not agree with germline; a read error may underlie this. This rearrangement joins TRBV14 to TRBJ2-2; 7 bases are a match to TRBD2. The CDR3 has 17 amino acids. Looked up from germline, CDR1 is SGHDN and CDR2 is FVKESK. The CDR3 bases are TGTGCCAGCAGCCAACCTACTAGCGTGCGGAACACCGGGGACCTGTTTTTT. This encodes CASSQPTSVRNTGDLFF. Full variable domain (remainder filled in from reference TRBV14 and TRBJ2-2): EAGVTQFPSHSVIEKGQTVTLRCDPISGHDNLYWYRRVMGKEIKFLLHFVKESKQDESGMPNNRFLAERTGGTYSTLKVQPAELEDSGVYFCASSQPTSVRNTGDLFFGEGSRLTVL.

About this clonotype itself: A junction end diverges from the germline sequence, so it may reflect a read error. The V and J genes are TRBV11-2 and TRBJ2-5; the D gene is possibly TRBD1 (6 bases). This CDR3 has 17 amino acids. Germline CDR1 is SGHAT and CDR2 is FQNNGV. The CDR3 here is CASSLVSGGSRHETQYF. The CDR3 DNA reads as TGCGCCAGCAGCTTAGTCAGTGGGGGCAGTCGACATGAGACCCAGTACTTC.

The chain uses TRBV9 and TRBJ1-3; possibly TRBD1 for D (6 bases). This CDR3 contains 15 residues. Germline lookup yields CDR1 SGDLS and CDR2 YYNGEE. Trimming left V 0 bases short and J 3 bases short, with 10 bases between. The CDR3 nucleotides read TGTGCCAGCAGCGTAGAATCAGGGGTTGGAAACACCATATATTTT. This codes for CASSVESGVGNTIYF.

Remarks on this clonotype: At one of its ends the junction is not consistent with the germline gene, which may arise from a read error. The chain carries TRBV29-1 and TRBJ2-7; possible D gene TRBD2, 7 bases. Germline CDR1 reads SQVTM; CDR2 reads ANQGSEA. The CDR3 has 13 amino acids. The CDR3 nucleotides are TGCAGCGTTCCCCGGGCAGGGGACTACGAACAGTACTTC. It yields the protein CSVPRAGDYEQYF.

The chain employs TRBV6-2 or TRBV6-3 and TRBJ1-5; D is possibly TRBD1 (6 bases). V was pared by 2 bases and J by 6 bases, with 14 bases between. CDR1 is MNHEY, CDR2 SVGEGT, per germline. CDR3 length equals 15 residues. The CDR3 reads CASSYSTGRIQPQHF. CDR3 nucleotides: TGTGCCAGCAGTTACAGCACAGGGCGCATTCAGCCCCAGCATTTT.

This clonotype was seen at least ten times. The V call is TRBV5-1, the J call TRBJ2-2; 8 nucleotides match TRBD2. The CDR3 consists of 16 residues. The V and J ends lost 0 bases and 5 bases, in that order; junction bases with no gene match: 6. Per germline, CDR1 SGHRS and CDR2 YFSETQ. CDR3 residues: CASSLGFGTSTGELFF. The CDR3 bases are TGCGCCAGCAGCTTGGGATTTGGGACTAGTACCGGGGAGCTGTTTTTT.

This clonotype was found a few times. One junction end does not reproduce the germline sequence, and a read error may be involved. This chain uses TRBV6-5 with TRBJ2-2, with TRBD2 as a possible D gene (5 bases). CDR3 length: 15 amino acids. Per the germline V gene, CDR1 is MNHEY and CDR2 is SVGAGI. The CDR3 is CVSSYAVDGTGELFF. In nucleotides, the CDR3 is TGTGTCAGCAGTTATGCAGTGGACGGCACCGGGGAACTGTTTTTT.

For this clonotype: Relative to the germline gene, one junction end is altered; a read error may explain this. This rearrangement joins TRBV10-3 to TRBJ1-5; TRBD1 agrees at 10 bases. The CDR3 covers 15 residues. Germline values: CDR1 ENHRY, CDR2 SYGVKD. In DNA, the CDR3 is TGTGTCATCATTGAGTCGACAGGGGGCGGTCAGCCCCAGCATTTT. It specifies CVIIESTGGGQPQHF.

This clonotype was observed once. Possible read error: a much larger clone is one base away. The chain recombines TRBV5-1 with TRBJ1-1; D possibly corresponds to TRBD1 (6 bases). The length of the CDR3 is 13 residues. CDR1 is SGHRS and CDR2 is YFSETQ in the germline V gene. The CDR3 is CAGSWTADTEAFF. CDR3 DNA sequence: TGCGCCGGCAGCTGGACAGCAGACACTGAAGCTTTCTTT.

This clonotype occurred a few times. This sequence may be a read error, since a much larger clone differs from it by one base. The chain couples TRBV5-6 to TRBJ2-2; 7 bases map to TRBD1. The CDR3 is made up of 15 amino acids. Germline V gene lookup returns CDR1 SGHDT and CDR2 YYEEEE. The J segment lost 4 bases and the V segment lost 6 bases, leaving 9 bases of the junction unmatched. CDR3 coding DNA: TGTGCCAGCATCCGACAGGGCCAAGTCACCGGGGAGCTGTTTTTT. Protein: CASIRQGQVTGELFF.

J is TRBJ2-7 and V is TRBV6-1, with TRBD2 matching over 8 bases. The V gene end was trimmed by 3 bases and the J gene end by 4 bases; junction bases not matched to a gene: 8. The germline V gene encodes CDR1 MNHNS and CDR2 SASEGT. CDR3 size: 15 residues. The CDR3, as DNA: TGTGCCAGCAGTGAGAGGACTAGCAGCTCTTACGAGCAGTACTTC. Protein sequence: CASSERTSSSYEQYF.

The rearrangement uses TRBV11-2 and TRBJ1-1, with TRBD1 matching 10 bases. The V and J ends lost 8 bases and 4 bases, in that order; junction bases with no gene match: 13. CDR1 and CDR2 (germline): SGHAT, FQNNGV. This CDR3 is 16 amino acids long. The CDR3 region has the DNA TGTGCCAGCCGAATGGGGGGACAGGGGTTCGGCACTGAAGCTTTCTTT. Translating it yields CASRMGGQGFGTEAFF.

Remarks on this clonotype: A much larger clone differs by one base, so this may be a read error. This chain uses TRBV6-1 with TRBJ2-5, with TRBD2 identical over 10 bases. Germline lookup yields CDR1 MNHNS and CDR2 SASEGT. The CDR3 totals 16 residues. CDR3 nucleotides: TGTGCCAGCAGTGAAGCGTCCGGGCTAGCGGGAGAGACCCACTACTTC. It yields the protein CASSEASGLAGETHYF.

This clonotype was seen a handful of times. J is TRBJ2-3 and V is TRBV25-1, with 12 bases aligning to TRBD2. CDR1 is MGHDK, CDR2 SYGVNS, per germline. The V gene end was trimmed by 4 bases and the J gene end by 4 bases; junction bases not matched to a gene: 18. The CDR3 is 20 residues long. The CDR3 loop is CASSVTGPKRLAGAADTQYF. The CDR3 nucleotides read TGTGCCAGCAGTGTGACAGGGCCCAAAAGACTAGCGGGAGCCGCAGATACGCAGTATTTT.

In the case of this clonotype: At one of its ends the junction is not consistent with the germline gene, which may arise from a read error. DNA of the CDR3: TGTGTCAGCAGCTTAGGTATACACACCGGGGAGCTGTTTTTT. Protein: CVSSLGIHTGELFF. The chain joins TRBV11-1 to TRBJ2-2; D not resolved. The CDR3 has 14 residues. CDR1 and CDR2 from the germline V gene are SGHAT and FQDESV (reference sequence).

Concerning this clonotype: It may be a read error: a sequence one base away is much more abundant. The chain couples TRBV5-1 to TRBJ1-1, with 9 bases that match TRBD1. CDR1 SGHRS and CDR2 YFSETQ come from the germline V gene. This CDR3 comprises 13 residues. In DNA form, the CDR3 reads TGCACCAGCAGCTCGGACAGGGGCTGGGAAGCTTTCTTT. Protein sequence: CTSSSDRGWEAFF.

Remarks on this clonotype: An end of the junction does not agree with germline; a read error may underlie this. The chain is built from TRBV12-3 or TRBV12-4 and TRBJ2-7; D is undetermined. The CDR3 is 14 amino acids. CDR3 sequence: CPSSTDGFFYEQYF. The CDR3 DNA sequence: TGTCCCAGCAGTACCGACGGATTCTTCTACGAGCAGTACTTC.

This clonotype has a count of ten or more. The V and J genes are TRBV6-1 and TRBJ2-2; 13 bases map to TRBD2. Trimming at V came to 6 bases and at J to 1 base, leaving 5 bases not matched to a gene. CDR3 size: 17 residues. Germline V gene sequence: CDR1 MNHNS, CDR2 SASEGT. The CDR3, as DNA: TGTGCCAGCAGAGGAACTAGCGGGAGGGTGAACACCGGGGAGCTGTTTTTT. It is translated as CASRGTSGRVNTGELFF.

The V gene is TRBV6-1, the J gene TRBJ1-1; TRBD1 might be the D (5 bases). This CDR3 comprises 12 residues. Trimming stripped 11 bases from V and 8 bases from J, with 18 bases between. CDR1 is MNHNS and CDR2 is SASEGT in the germline V gene. CDR3 nucleotide sequence: TGTGCCGCTTCGGGGCAGGCACTCGAAGCTTTCTTT. Protein: CAASGQALEAFF.

The chain employs TRBV7-8 and TRBJ2-1; TRBD2 might be the D (6 bases). CDR1 and CDR2 from the germline V gene are SGHVS and FQNEAQ. V was shortened by 4 bases and J by 9 bases, with 19 bases between the two germline ends. The CDR3 covers 15 residues. The CDR3 nucleotides read TGTGCCAGCAGCTACGGGACTCACCTGTGGGGTGAGCAGTTCTTC. Residues: CASSYGTHLWGEQFF.

This clonotype was counted ten times or more. The rearrangement uses TRBV6-5 and TRBJ1-2, with D tentatively TRBD1 (5 bases). The germline V and J ends were trimmed by 6 bases and 1 base, with 18 bases remaining between them. The CDR3 extends over 16 amino acids. The germline V gene encodes CDR1 MNHEY and CDR2 SVGAGI. The CDR3 DNA is TGTGCCAGCAGCCCCCACGGCCGGGACGGTAACTATGGCTACACCTTC. This translates into CASSPHGRDGNYGYTF.

A remark on this clonotype: The germline gene is not matched at one end of the junction; a read error may be the cause. The rearrangement joins TRBV28 to TRBJ2-7; no clear D. Germline V CDR1 and CDR2: MDHEN, SYDVKM. The CDR3 is 12 residues long. The CDR3 region is CAGSPHADEQYF. The CDR3 DNA reads TGTGCCGGCAGTCCTCATGCAGACGAGCAGTACTTC.